The 3 T cell receptor beta chains below come from one sample, sequenced in a study of tumor and adjacent non-tumor tissue in lung cancer. This sample's RNA came from whole unsorted tissue. A modified ARM-PCR protocol with three rounds of nested PCR amplified TCRbeta. A single record per CDR3 protein comes from TCRdb applying MiXCR to the multiplex PCR reads. This sample has 120,000 to 150,000 distinct CDR3 sequences, with around two thirds found just once. Sequencing was performed on lung tumor tissue. Every receptor here comes from a man aged 55-75 years with small cell lung cancer.

The J gene is TRBJ1-5, the V gene TRBV30; D might be TRBD1 (5 bases). The CDR3 has 17 amino acids. CDR1 is GTSNPN and CDR2 is SVGIG in the germline V gene (reference sequence). Trimming took off 2 bases at V and 4 bases at J, with 21 bases between the two ends. CDR3 protein: CAWSTFFQAGMNQPQHF. CDR3 coding DNA: TGTGCCTGGAGTACCTTTTTCCAGGCAGGGATGAATCAGCCCCAGCATTTT.

With respect to this clonotype: Germline is not matched at one junction end, which may reflect a read error. This chain connects TRBV5-1 to TRBJ1-1, with D perhaps TRBD1 (6 bases). There are 15 residues in the CDR3. Germline V CDR1 and CDR2: SGHRS, YFSETQ. CDR3 region: CPSSLAGDWDTEAFF. CDR3 sequence (DNA): TGCCCCAGCAGCTTGGCAGGGGACTGGGACACTGAAGCTTTCTTT.

The rearrangement links TRBV11-2 to TRBJ1-6, with D tentatively TRBD1 (5 bases). Per germline, CDR1 SGHAT and CDR2 FQNNGV. The CDR3 is made up of 14 amino acids. Trimming took 4 bases from V and 10 from J, leaving 14 bases between them. The DNA of the CDR3 is TGTGCCAGCAGCTCACACAGGAGAGGATCACCCCTCCACTTT. Encoded protein: CASSSHRRGSPLHF.